The present TCR beta chain was sequenced within a study of T cells in Graves' hyperthyroidism and ophthalmopathy. Researchers took RNA transcripts and amplified the TCR beta CDR3 regions from them. Carried out on the TCR CDR3, a first-round RT-PCR used the HTBI primer set. TCRdb reprocessed the multiplex PCR reads with MiXCR, giving one entry per CDR3 protein. The repertoire holds roughly 380,000 distinct CDR3 sequences, around 13% seen once, with approximately 9.9% in the top ten. This clonotype appeared a single time. The TCR comes from a woman aged 60-75 years with Graves' hyperthyroidism. Source material: blood.

CDR3 protein: CASSQGRARGAGANVLTF. Written as DNA, the CDR3 is TGCGCCAGCAGCCAAGGCCGCGCGCGGGGAGCTGGGGCCAACGTCCTGACTTTC. This chain joins TRBV4-1 and TRBJ2-6, with a weak D call TRBD2 (6 bases). This CDR3 contains 18 residues. V shed 1 base and J shed 2 bases, with 15 bases lying between them. Germline V gene sequence: CDR1 MGHRA, CDR2 YSYEKL.